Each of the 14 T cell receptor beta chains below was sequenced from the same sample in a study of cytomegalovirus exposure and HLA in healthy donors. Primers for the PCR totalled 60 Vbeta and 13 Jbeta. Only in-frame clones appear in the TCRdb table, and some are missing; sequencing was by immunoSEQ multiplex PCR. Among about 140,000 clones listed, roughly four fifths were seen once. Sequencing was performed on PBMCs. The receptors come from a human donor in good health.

The CDR3 DNA sequence: TGCAGCGTTGAAACTGGGCCCACAGATACGCAGTATTTT. Translated: CSVETGPTDTQYF. J is TRBJ2-3 and V is TRBV29-1, with D hard to call. This CDR3 has 13 residues. With 2 bases removed from V and 2 bases from J, the gap between germline ends came to 8 bases. From germline, CDR1 is SQVTM and CDR2 ANQGSEA.

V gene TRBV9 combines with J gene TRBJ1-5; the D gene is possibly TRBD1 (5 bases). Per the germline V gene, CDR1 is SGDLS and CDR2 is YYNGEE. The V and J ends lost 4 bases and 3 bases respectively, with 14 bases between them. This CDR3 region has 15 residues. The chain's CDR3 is CASSPSPGSNQPQHF. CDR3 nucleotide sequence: TGTGCCAGCAGCCCCTCCCCAGGGTCCAATCAGCCCCAGCATTTT.

Written as DNA, the CDR3 is TGTGCCAGCAGTGAAGCGGTAACCGGGACTAGCTACGAGCAGTACTTC. As protein: CASSEAVTGTSYEQYF. The chain employs TRBV2 and TRBJ2-7, with 8 positions matching TRBD2. The junction had 7 bases not matched to a gene; V was cut back by 0 bases and J by 3 bases. Germline V gives CDR1 SNHLY, CDR2 FYNNEI. The CDR3 runs to 16 residues.

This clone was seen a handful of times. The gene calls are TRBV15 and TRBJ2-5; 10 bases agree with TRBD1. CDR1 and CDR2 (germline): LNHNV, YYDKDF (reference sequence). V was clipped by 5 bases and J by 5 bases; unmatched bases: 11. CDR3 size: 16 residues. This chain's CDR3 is CATSEGQGQGRETQYF. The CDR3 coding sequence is TGTGCCACCAGCGAGGGGCAGGGACAGGGGAGGGAGACCCAGTACTTC.

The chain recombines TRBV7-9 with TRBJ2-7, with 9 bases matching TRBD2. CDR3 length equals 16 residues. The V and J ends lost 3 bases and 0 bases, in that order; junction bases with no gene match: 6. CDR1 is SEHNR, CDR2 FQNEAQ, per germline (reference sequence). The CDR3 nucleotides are TGTGCCAGCAGCTTGGCGGGGGGGTTCAGCTCCTACGAGCAGTACTTC. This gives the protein CASSLAGGFSSYEQYF.

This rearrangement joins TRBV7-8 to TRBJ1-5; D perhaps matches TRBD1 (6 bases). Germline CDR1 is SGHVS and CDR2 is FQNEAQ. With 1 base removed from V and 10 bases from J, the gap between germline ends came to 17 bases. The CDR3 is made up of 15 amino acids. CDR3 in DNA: TGTGCCAGCAGCTTAGTTCTGGGGGCGAGTCGACCCCAGCATTTT. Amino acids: CASSLVLGASRPQHF.

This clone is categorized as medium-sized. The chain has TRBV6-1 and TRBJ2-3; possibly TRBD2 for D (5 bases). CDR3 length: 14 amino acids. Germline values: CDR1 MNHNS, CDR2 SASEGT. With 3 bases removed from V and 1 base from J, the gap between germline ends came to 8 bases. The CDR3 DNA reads TGTGCCAGCAGTGATCTTAGCGGCACAGATACGCAGTATTTT. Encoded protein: CASSDLSGTDTQYF.

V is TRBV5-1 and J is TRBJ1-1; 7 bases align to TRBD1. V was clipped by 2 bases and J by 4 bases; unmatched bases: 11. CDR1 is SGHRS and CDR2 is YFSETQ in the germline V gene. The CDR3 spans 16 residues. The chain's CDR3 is CASSLDGRTGGTEAFF. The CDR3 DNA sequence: TGCGCCAGCAGCTTAGATGGGAGGACAGGAGGCACTGAAGCTTTCTTT.

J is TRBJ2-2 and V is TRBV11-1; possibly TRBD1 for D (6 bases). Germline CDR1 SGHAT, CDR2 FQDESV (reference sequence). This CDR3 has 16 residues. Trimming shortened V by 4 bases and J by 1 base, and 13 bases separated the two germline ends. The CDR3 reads CASSSSGTLNTGELFF. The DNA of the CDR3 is TGTGCCAGCAGCTCTTCCGGGACACTGAACACCGGGGAGCTGTTTTTT.

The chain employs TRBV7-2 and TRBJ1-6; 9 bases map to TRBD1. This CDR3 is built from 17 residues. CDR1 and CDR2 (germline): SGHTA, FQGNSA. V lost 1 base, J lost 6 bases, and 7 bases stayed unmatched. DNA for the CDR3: TGTGCCAGCAGCTTAGTATTATGGGACAGGGCTAATTCACCCCTCCACTTT. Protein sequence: CASSLVLWDRANSPLHF.

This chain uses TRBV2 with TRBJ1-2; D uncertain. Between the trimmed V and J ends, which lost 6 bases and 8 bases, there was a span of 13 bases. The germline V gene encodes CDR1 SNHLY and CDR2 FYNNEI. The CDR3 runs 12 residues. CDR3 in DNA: TGTGCCAGCAGCGAAATTAAAGAGGGCTACACCTTC. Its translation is CASSEIKEGYTF.

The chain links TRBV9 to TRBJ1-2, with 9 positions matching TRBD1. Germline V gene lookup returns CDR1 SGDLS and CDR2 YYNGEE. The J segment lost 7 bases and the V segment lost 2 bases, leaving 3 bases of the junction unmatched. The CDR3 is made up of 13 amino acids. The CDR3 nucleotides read TGTGCCAGCAGCGTTACAGGGGGCTCTGGCTACACCTTC. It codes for CASSVTGGSGYTF.

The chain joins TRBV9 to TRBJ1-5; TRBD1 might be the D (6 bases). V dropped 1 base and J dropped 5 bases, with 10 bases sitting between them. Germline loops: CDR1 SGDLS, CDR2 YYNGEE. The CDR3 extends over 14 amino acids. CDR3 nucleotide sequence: TGTGCCAGCAGCGTAATTGAGGGGGATCAGCCCCAGCATTTT. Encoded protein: CASSVIEGDQPQHF.

The CDR3 reads CASSFTSSGANVLTF. The CDR3 bases are TGTGCCAGCAGCTTCACCAGCTCTGGGGCCAACGTCCTGACTTTC. The chain uses TRBV11-2 and TRBJ2-6; D unresolved. Germline V gene data show CDR1 as SGHAT and CDR2 as FQNNGV. Trimming took off 3 bases at V and 0 bases at J, with 6 bases between the two ends. This CDR3 is built from 15 residues.